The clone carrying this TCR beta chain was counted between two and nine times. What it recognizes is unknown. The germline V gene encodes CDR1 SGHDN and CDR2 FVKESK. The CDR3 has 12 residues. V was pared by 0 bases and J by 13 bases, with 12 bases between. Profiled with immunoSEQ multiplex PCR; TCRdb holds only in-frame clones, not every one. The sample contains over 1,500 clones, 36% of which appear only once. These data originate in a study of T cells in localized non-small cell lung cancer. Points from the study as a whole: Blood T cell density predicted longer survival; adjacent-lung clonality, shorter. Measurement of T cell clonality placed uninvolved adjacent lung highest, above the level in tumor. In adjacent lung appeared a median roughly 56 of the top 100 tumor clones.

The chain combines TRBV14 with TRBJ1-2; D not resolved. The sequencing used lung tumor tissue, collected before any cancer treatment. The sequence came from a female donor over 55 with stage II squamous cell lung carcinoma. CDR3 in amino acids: CASSQDRGGSTF. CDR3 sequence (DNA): TGTGCCAGCAGCCAAGATCGGGGAGGGTCCACCTTC.